These 15 T cell receptor beta chains were all obtained from the same sample, sequenced in a study of blood T cells in healthy people across ages. It was with a sample-barcoded 5' primer and a J-beta primer mix that a second PCR of about 6 to 11 cycles was run. Using its own MiXCR run on the 5' RACE reads, TCRdb lists one record per CDR3 protein. The data contain roughly 800,000 distinct CDR3 sequences, roughly 25% of them singletons. This sample also belongs to another study, concerning T cells of mothers and their children.

The specimen was blood. All receptors come from a boy aged 5-17 years in good health.

This clonotype was recorded a few times. The chain joins TRBV29-1 to TRBJ2-7; possibly TRBD1 for D (5 bases). Trimming removed 4 bases at V and 5 bases at J, with 9 bases between. CDR3 length: 11 residues. CDR1 and CDR2 from the germline V gene are SQVTM and ANQGSEA. The CDR3 here is CSVAGRDEQYF. CDR3 DNA sequence: TGCAGCGTTGCTGGCAGGGACGAGCAGTACTTC.

The chain is built from TRBV20-1 and TRBJ1-1; no reliable D call. V was clipped by 6 bases and J by 0 bases, with 8 bases between them. This CDR3 comprises 12 residues. Germline values: CDR1 DFQATT, CDR2 SNEGSKA (reference sequence). CDR3 protein: CSALKMNTEAFF. For the CDR3, the DNA is TGCAGTGCCCTGAAAATGAACACTGAAGCTTTCTTT.

V usage is TRBV28 and J usage is TRBJ1-1; perhaps TRBD1 as D (5 bases). The CDR3 length is 15 residues. Germline CDR1 MDHEN, CDR2 SYDVKM. V was clipped by 6 bases and J by 0 bases, with 14 bases between them. CDR3 in amino acids: CASSPGWGMNTEAFF. The DNA of the CDR3 is TGTGCCAGCAGCCCCGGTTGGGGGATGAACACTGAAGCTTTCTTT.

This clonotype appeared a few times. The chain uses TRBV2 and TRBJ2-5, with D unresolved. The J call may be faulty, since TRBJ2-7 better matches the DNA end. Germline-derived CDR1 and CDR2 are SNHLY and FYNNEI. CDR3 length equals 15 residues. CDR3 nucleotide sequence: TGTGCCAGCAAGGGTTTGGCTGACTCGTCCTACGAGCAGTACTTC. Protein: CASKGLADSSYEQYF.

This clonotype was observed a few times. The V call is TRBV4-3, the J call TRBJ2-4, with a possible D match to TRBD2 (5 bases). With 0 bases removed from V and 0 bases from J, the gap between germline ends came to 9 bases. This CDR3 is built from 16 residues. Germline CDR1 reads LGHNA; CDR2 reads YSLEER. CDR3 in DNA: TGCGCCAGCAGCCAAGACGAGGGTTTAGCCAAAAACATTCAGTACTTC. Protein product: CASSQDEGLAKNIQYF.

In its sample, this clonotype was seen a few times. This chain connects TRBV7-9 to TRBJ1-2; D is unresolved. The CDR3 consists of 17 residues. Between the trimmed V and J ends, which lost 1 base and 4 bases, there was a span of 19 bases. CDR1 is SEHNR, CDR2 FQNEAQ, per germline (reference sequence). The DNA of the CDR3 is TGTGCCAGCAGCTTAGTAACCCCGAATTGGCTCCCCTATGGCTACACCTTC. It yields the protein CASSLVTPNWLPYGYTF.

This sequence joins TRBV20-1 and TRBJ2-1; D may be TRBD1 (6 bases). CDR3 size: 15 residues. The ends were cut back, 1 base at V and 8 bases at J, with 18 bases in the middle. In germline, CDR1 is DFQATT, CDR2 SNEGSKA (reference sequence). The CDR3 bases are TGCAGTGCTAGAGTTGATAGCAAGGGGGTCTATGAGCAGTTCTTC. Amino acids: CSARVDSKGVYEQFF.

This clonotype appeared a few times. The chain couples TRBV6-5 to TRBJ2-7, with D perhaps being TRBD1 or TRBD2 (7 bases each). This CDR3 spans 17 amino acids. The germline V and J ends were trimmed by 4 bases and 0 bases, with 19 bases remaining between them. CDR1 is MNHEY and CDR2 is SVGAGI in the germline V gene. The CDR3 reads CASSSSVQGGSSYEQYF. CDR3 DNA sequence: TGTGCCAGCAGTTCTTCCGTGCAGGGGGGGAGCTCCTACGAGCAGTACTTC.

This clonotype was counted a single time. A read error may account for a junction end that differs from germline. The chain joins TRBV7-9 to TRBJ1-1; the D gene is possibly TRBD1 (6 bases). Per germline, CDR1 SEHNR and CDR2 FQNEAQ (reference sequence). The CDR3 length is 15 residues. The CDR3 nucleotides read TGTGCCAGCAGCTTCCACGACGACAGGTCCCCTGAAGCCTTCTTT. It yields the protein CASSFHDDRSPEAFF.

The rearrangement joins TRBV7-9 to TRBJ2-7, with 13 nucleotides matching TRBD2. CDR1 SEHNR and CDR2 FQNEAQ come from the germline V gene (reference sequence). The ends lost 4 bases at V and 6 bases at J; junction bases unmatched: 12. CDR3 length: 17 amino acids. The CDR3 is CASSSTTSGRASPEQYF. The CDR3 DNA reads as TGTGCCAGCAGCTCCACTACTAGCGGGAGGGCCTCCCCCGAGCAGTACTTC.

A remark on this clonotype: Relative to the germline gene, one junction end is altered; a read error may explain this. The chain couples TRBV5-1 to TRBJ2-1, with a possible D match to TRBD1 (5 bases). This CDR3 has 15 amino acids. CDR1 is SGHRS and CDR2 is YFSETQ in the germline V gene. The CDR3 here is CAGSLAETARNEQFF. CDR3 DNA: TGCGCCGGCAGCTTGGCCGAGACAGCCCGGAATGAGCAGTTCTTC.

This clonotype was found a few times. The chain combines TRBV7-9 with TRBJ1-5; 7 nucleotides agree with TRBD1. Losses at the gene ends were 2 bases for V and 6 bases for J; bases not matched to a gene: 4. In germline, CDR1 is SEHNR, CDR2 FQNEAQ (reference sequence). The CDR3 consists of 14 residues. CDR3 nucleotide sequence: TGTGCCAGCAGCTTAAGCCAGGGGGTTCAGCCCCAGCATTTT. Residues: CASSLSQGVQPQHF.

J is TRBJ2-7 and V is TRBV7-6, with D uncertain. The CDR3 loop spans 14 amino acids. V lost 2 bases, J lost 4 bases, and 12 bases lay in between. Per the germline V gene, CDR1 is SGHVS and CDR2 is FNYEAQ. The CDR3 loop is CASSLRPPDYEQYF. The CDR3 region has the DNA TGTGCCAGCAGCTTAAGACCCCCCGATTACGAGCAGTACTTC.

The V gene is TRBV29-1, the J gene TRBJ1-2, with D unresolved. This CDR3 region has 11 residues. Germline CDR1 SQVTM, CDR2 ANQGSEA. The germline V and J ends were trimmed by 0 bases and 5 bases, with 4 bases remaining between them. CDR3 nucleotide sequence: TGCAGCGTTGAAGATCTATATGGCTACACCTTC. It is translated as CSVEDLYGYTF.

The chain recombines TRBV5-6 with TRBJ2-5; the match to TRBD2 covers 11 bases. The DNA end is a closer match to TRBJ2-1, so the J assignment may be wrong. Germline CDR1 reads SGHDT; CDR2 reads YYEEEE. The CDR3 is 14 residues long. The CDR3 loop reads CASSASTSGIVQFF. Here the CDR3 DNA reads TGTGCCAGCAGCGCTTCGACTAGCGGGATCGTGCAGTTCTTC.